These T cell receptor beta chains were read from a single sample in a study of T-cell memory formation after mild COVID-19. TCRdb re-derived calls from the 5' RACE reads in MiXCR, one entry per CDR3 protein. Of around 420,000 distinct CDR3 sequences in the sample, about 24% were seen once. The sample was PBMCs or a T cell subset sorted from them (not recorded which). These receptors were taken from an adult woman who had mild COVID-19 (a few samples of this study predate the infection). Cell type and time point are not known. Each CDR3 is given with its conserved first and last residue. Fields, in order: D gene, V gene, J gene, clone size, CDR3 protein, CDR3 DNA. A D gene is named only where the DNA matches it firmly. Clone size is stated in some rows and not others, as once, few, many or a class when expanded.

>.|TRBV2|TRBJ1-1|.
CASSPLGEFGEAFF
TGTGCCAGCAGCCCCCTGGGGGAGTTCGGGGAAGCTTTCTTT
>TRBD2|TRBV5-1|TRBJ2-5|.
CASSPGPSGGLQETQYF
TGCGCCAGCAGCCCGGGTCCCAGCGGGGGGCTCCAAGAGACCCAGTACTTC
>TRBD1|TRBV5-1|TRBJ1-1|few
CASSLADRGLTEAFF
TGCGCCAGCAGCTTGGCGGACAGGGGGCTTACTGAAGCTTTCTTT
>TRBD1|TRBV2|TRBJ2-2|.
CASSVRQGANTGELFF
TGTGCCAGCAGTGTTCGACAGGGGGCGAACACCGGGGAGCTGTTTTTT
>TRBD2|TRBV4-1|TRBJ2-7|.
CASSQAVTSGGVYEQYF
TGCGCCAGCAGCCAAGCCGTGACTAGCGGGGGGGTCTACGAGCAGTACTTC
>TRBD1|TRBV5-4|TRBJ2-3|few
CASSGLAGGNADTQYF
TGTGCCAGCTCCGGCCTGGCAGGGGGTAACGCAGATACGCAGTATTTT
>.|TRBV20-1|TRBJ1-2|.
CSAGSGAGGYTF
TGCAGTGCTGGGAGTGGCGCGGGAGGCTACACCTTC
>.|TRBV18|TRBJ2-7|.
CASSPRGESEQYF
TGTGCCAGCTCACCACGCGGGGAGAGCGAGCAGTACTTC
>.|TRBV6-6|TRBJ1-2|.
CASRASSYTF
TGTGCCAGCAGGGCCAGTAGCTACACCTTC
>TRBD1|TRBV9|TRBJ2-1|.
CASSGDSSPYNEQFF
TGTGCCAGCAGCGGGGACAGTTCACCCTACAATGAGCAGTTCTTC
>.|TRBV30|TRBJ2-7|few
CASDSSGEQYF
TGTGCCAGCGACTCCTCCGGCGAGCAGTACTTC
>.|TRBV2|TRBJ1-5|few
CASNGGDGNQPQHF
TGTGCCAGCAATGGGGGGGATGGCAATCAGCCCCAGCATTTT
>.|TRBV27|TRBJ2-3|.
CASTPGRGSTDTQYF
TGTGCCAGCACCCCGGGACGGGGGAGCACAGATACGCAGTATTTT
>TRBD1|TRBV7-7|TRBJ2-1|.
CASSPGGQSYNEQFF
TGTGCTAGCAGTCCAGGGGGCCAAAGTTACAATGAGCAGTTCTTC
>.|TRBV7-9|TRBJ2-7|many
CASSLGGYAYEQYF
TGTGCCAGCAGCTTAGGGGGATACGCCTACGAGCAGTACTTC
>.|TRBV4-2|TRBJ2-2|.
CASSQAGLTGELFF
TGTGCCAGCAGCCAAGCGGGTTTAACCGGGGAGCTGTTTTTT
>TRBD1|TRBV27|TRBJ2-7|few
CASSLTGQASYEQYF
TGTGCCAGCAGTTTAACGGGACAGGCCTCCTACGAGCAGTACTTC
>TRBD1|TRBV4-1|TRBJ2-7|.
CASSHRGHEQYF
TGCGCCAGCAGTCACAGGGGTCACGAGCAGTACTTC
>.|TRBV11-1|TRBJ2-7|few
CASSPGTLDYEQYF
TGTGCCAGCAGCCCCGGGACTCTCGACTACGAGCAGTACTTC
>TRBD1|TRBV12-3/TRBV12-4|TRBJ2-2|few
CASSLVWGQRDTGELFF
TGTGCCAGCAGTTTAGTGTGGGGACAGAGAGACACCGGGGAGCTGTTTTTT
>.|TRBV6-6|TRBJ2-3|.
CASSQGRGLSTDTQYF
TGTGCCAGCAGTCAAGGGCGGGGGCTCAGCACAGATACGCAGTATTTT
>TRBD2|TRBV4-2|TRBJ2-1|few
CASTEAGNEQFF
TGTGCCAGCACCGAAGCGGGAAATGAGCAGTTCTTC
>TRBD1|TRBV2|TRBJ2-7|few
CASSASRTGDYEQYF
TGTGCCAGCAGCGCTAGTCGGACAGGGGACTACGAGCAGTACTTC
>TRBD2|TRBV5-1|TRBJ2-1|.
CASSLFSGGVEQFF
TGCGCCAGCAGCTTGTTTAGCGGGGGCGTGGAGCAGTTCTTC
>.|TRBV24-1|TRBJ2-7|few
CATSAGGDWHF
TGTGCCACCAGTGCGGGCGGGGATTGGCACTTC
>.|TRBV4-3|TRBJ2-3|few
CASSQDGTTDTQYF
TGCGCCAGCAGCCAAGATGGGACCACAGATACGCAGTATTTT
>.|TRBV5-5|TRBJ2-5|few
CASSPVHAGKETQYF
TGTGCCAGCAGCCCAGTCCACGCGGGGAAAGAGACCCAGTACTTC
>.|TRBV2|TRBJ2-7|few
CASSGLGNFDEQYF
TGTGCCAGCAGTGGACTAGGTAACTTCGACGAGCAGTACTTC
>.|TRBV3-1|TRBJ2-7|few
CASSQELMAKTYEQYF
TGTGCCAGCAGCCAAGAGTTAATGGCGAAGACCTACGAGCAGTACTTC
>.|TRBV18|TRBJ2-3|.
CASSPTAGSTDTQYF
TGTGCCAGCTCACCGACAGCGGGCAGCACAGATACGCAGTATTTT
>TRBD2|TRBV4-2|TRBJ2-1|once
CASSQEGSGRVNEQFF
TGTGCCAGCAGCCAAGAAGGTAGCGGGAGGGTTAATGAGCAGTTCTTC
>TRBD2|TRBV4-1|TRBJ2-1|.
CASSLTSGDLHEQFF
TGCGCCAGCAGCCTGACTAGCGGGGATCTCCATGAGCAGTTCTTC
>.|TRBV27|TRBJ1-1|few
CASSLRVGSEAFF
TGTGCCAGCAGTTTGAGGGTGGGGTCTGAAGCTTTCTTT
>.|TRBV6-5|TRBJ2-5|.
CASSYIGGKQETQYF
TGTGCCAGCAGTTACATAGGGGGAAAGCAAGAGACCCAGTACTTC
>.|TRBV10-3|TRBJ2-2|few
CAISPKDIPGELFF
TGTGCCATCAGTCCGAAGGATATACCCGGGGAGCTGTTTTTT
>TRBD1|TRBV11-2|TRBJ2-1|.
CASSLVAGQGTQFF
TGTGCCAGCAGCTTAGTGGCGGGACAGGGCACGCAGTTCTTC
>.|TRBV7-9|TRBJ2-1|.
CASSLPPDRGQFF
TGTGCCAGCAGCTTGCCTCCAGATCGGGGGCAGTTCTTC
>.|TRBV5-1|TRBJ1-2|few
CASKLGSNYGYTF
TGCGCCAGCAAGCTTGGGAGTAACTATGGCTACACCTTC
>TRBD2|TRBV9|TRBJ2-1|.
CASSQTSGGGGEQFF
TGTGCCAGCAGCCAGACTAGCGGGGGGGGCGGTGAGCAGTTCTTC
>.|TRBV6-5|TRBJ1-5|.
CASRPLKGEKNQPQHF
TGTGCCAGCCGGCCCCTAAAGGGGGAGAAAAATCAGCCCCAGCATTTT
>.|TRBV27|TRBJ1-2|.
CASSPSQTGFSYGYTF
TGTGCCAGCAGTCCCTCCCAGACAGGTTTCAGCTATGGCTACACCTTC
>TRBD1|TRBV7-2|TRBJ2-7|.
CASSSSGTVTYEQYF
TGTGCCAGCAGCTCCTCCGGGACAGTGACCTACGAGCAGTACTTC
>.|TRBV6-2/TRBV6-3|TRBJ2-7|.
CASTKDGPRRHYEQYF
TGTGCCAGCACCAAAGATGGACCACGCCGGCACTACGAGCAGTACTTC
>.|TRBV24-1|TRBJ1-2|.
CATSDRANYGYTF
TGTGCCACCAGTGATAGGGCTAACTATGGCTACACCTTC
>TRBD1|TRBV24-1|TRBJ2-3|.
CATSDRGQGTDTQYF
TGTGCCACCAGTGATAGGGGACAGGGCACAGATACGCAGTATTTT
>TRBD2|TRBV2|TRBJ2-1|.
CASITSGGTYNEQFF
TGTGCCAGCATCACTAGCGGGGGGACCTACAATGAGCAGTTCTTC
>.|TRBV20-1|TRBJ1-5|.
CSASIAGNSNQPQHF
TGCAGTGCTAGTATCGCTGGGAATAGCAATCAGCCCCAGCATTTT
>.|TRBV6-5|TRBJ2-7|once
CASSYGVSYEQYF
TGTGCCAGCAGTTACGGAGTCAGCTACGAGCAGTACTTC
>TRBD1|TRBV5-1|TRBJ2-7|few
CASSPLGQGYEQYF
TGCGCCAGCAGCCCCCTGGGACAGGGTTACGAGCAGTACTTC
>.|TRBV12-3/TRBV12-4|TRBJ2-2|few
CASNHPASITTGELFF
TGTGCCAGCAACCACCCCGCGTCTATCACCACCGGGGAGCTGTTTTTT
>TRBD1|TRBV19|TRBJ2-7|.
CASSPRDRASYEQYF
TGTGCCAGTAGTCCGCGGGACAGGGCCTCCTACGAGCAGTACTTC